A selection of T cell receptor beta chains follows, all from one sample in a study of blood T cells in healthy people across ages. TCRdb redid the calling of the 5' RACE reads with MiXCR, one entry per CDR3 protein. The repertoire includes around 1,600,000 distinct CDR3 sequences, under 55% of them detected once, and more than 4% sits in the top ten. Material: blood. These receptor sequences come from a woman in her late teens or twenties in good health. CDR3s include the opening cysteine and the closing phenylalanine or tryptophan. The order of the fields is J gene, V gene, CDR3 protein.

J: TRBJ1-2
V: TRBV4-3
CDR3: CASSQAIGTAFYGYTF

J: TRBJ2-1
V: TRBV7-9
CDR3: CASRNPGTSGYEQFF

J: TRBJ1-1
V: TRBV4-1
CDR3: CASSQLSGFTEAFF

J: TRBJ2-4
V: TRBV4-2
CDR3: CASSRGGRDPKNIQYF

J: TRBJ2-7
V: TRBV27
CDR3: CASSLSASGRDEQYF

J: TRBJ2-5
V: TRBV20-1
CDR3: CSASPGFQETQYF

J: TRBJ2-7
V: TRBV25-1
CDR3: CASSPRDPLNEQYF

J: TRBJ2-6
V: TRBV25-1
CDR3: CASSGTRGFGANVLTF

J: TRBJ2-3
V: TRBV12-3/TRBV12-4
CDR3: CASSESANTDTQYF

J: NA
V: TRBV25-1
CDR3: CASSTLTTVSYNEQYF

J: TRBJ2-3
V: TRBV4-1
CDR3: CASSHMTGGLDTQYF

J: NA
V: TRBV18
CDR3: CASSRQGWHIQYF

J: TRBJ2-1
V: TRBV6-2/TRBV6-3
CDR3: CASSRLGNEQFF

J: TRBJ1-1
V: TRBV25-1
CDR3: CASGDENTEAFF

J: TRBJ1-5
V: TRBV7-2
CDR3: CASSLRRNQPQHF

J: TRBJ1-2
V: TRBV12-3/TRBV12-4
CDR3: CASSPRFGDYGYTF

J: TRBJ2-5
V: TRBV6-6
CDR3: CAGSYPNREKETQYF

J: TRBJ2-7
V: TRBV25-1
CDR3: CASSDPHYEQYF

J: TRBJ2-1
V: TRBV20-1
CDR3: CSAPILGSGGNEQFF

J: TRBJ1-4
V: TRBV6-5
CDR3: CASSYSPFKGKLFF

J: TRBJ2-3
V: TRBV9
CDR3: CASSPSGGGADTQYF

J: TRBJ2-7
V: TRBV10-3
CDR3: CAIRISGNYEQYF

J: TRBJ2-7
V: TRBV30
CDR3: CAWSMGLAGYEQYF

J: TRBJ2-5
V: TRBV27
CDR3: CASSWGGSETQYF

J: NA
V: TRBV7-8
CDR3: CASSSADDRVVIQYF

J: NA
V: TRBV20-1
CDR3: CSARERTRVEQYF

J: TRBJ2-3
V: TRBV6-2/TRBV6-3
CDR3: CASSYALTDTQYF

J: TRBJ2-5
V: TRBV29-1
CDR3: CSPPLSRGPQETQYF

J: TRBJ2-2
V: TRBV11-1
CDR3: CASSLDRGPGELFF

J: NA
V: TRBV20-1
CDR3: CSARVRGIGFEQYF

J: TRBJ2-1
V: TRBV12-3/TRBV12-4
CDR3: CASSFPVTGTNEQFF

J: TRBJ1-2
V: TRBV5-1
CDR3: CASSLSTGRYSPYGYTF

J: TRBJ2-7
V: TRBV4-3
CDR3: CASKQGESYEQYF

J: TRBJ2-5
V: TRBV5-1
CDR3: CASSTQQGAREQYF

J: TRBJ2-1
V: TRBV20-1
CDR3: CSAWDPGLAGGYEQFF

J: TRBJ2-5
V: TRBV12-3/TRBV12-4
CDR3: CASRGTSGDQETQYF

J: TRBJ2-3
V: TRBV9
CDR3: CASSVSTVPTDTQYF

J: TRBJ2-3
V: TRBV28
CDR3: CASTAGATDTQYF

J: TRBJ2-5
V: TRBV12-3/TRBV12-4
CDR3: CASSVVPGVTQYF

J: TRBJ2-2
V: TRBV6-6
CDR3: CASSYWESTGELFF

J: TRBJ2-1
V: TRBV20-1
CDR3: CSASPGRVLYNEQFF

J: TRBJ2-3
V: TRBV6-6
CDR3: CASSYSERVPDTQYF

J: TRBJ1-1
V: TRBV5-5
CDR3: CASSLGLGTTEAFF

J: NA
V: TRBV4-2
CDR3: CASSAQGSSSYNEQYF